This T cell receptor (beta chain) was captured by sequencing in a study of regulatory T cells in long-lasting Graves disease. The authors built TCR beta libraries using iRepertoire HTBI primers and Arm-PCR of CDR3 regions. In TCRdb, the multiplex PCR reads were re-called with MiXCR into one record per CDR3 protein. The profile shows 500,000 or so distinct CDR3 sequences, roughly a sixth of them singletons. The germline CDR1 and CDR2 sequences are MGHRA and YSYEKL. The CDR3 totals 19 residues. This clonotype occurred a few times. One junction end disagrees with the germline gene, perhaps due to a read error. Time point in this sample: newly diagnosed GD, antithyroid drugs for less than 3 months. The authors made the TCR library using RNA they extracted from PBMCs. Tubes containing EDTA received 7 to 10 milliliters of drawn peripheral blood. This sample also appeared in a second study, on T cells in Graves' hyperthyroidism and ophthalmopathy. That study adds: No progression to ophthalmopathy during 18 months of follow-up defined stable disease. Orbital computed tomography, thyroid ultrasound, serum thyroxine and TRAb, and clinical symptoms together informed the diagnoses.

The V gene is TRBV4-1, the J gene TRBJ1-6; no clear D. The source is a woman aged 40 to 65 with Graves disease. This material consisted of peripheral blood mononuclear cells (PBMCs), taken at new diagnosis, from a patient treated with antithyroid drugs. The CDR3, as DNA: TGCGCCACCAGCCAAGGAAAGGCGACGCGTAGCTCCTATAATTCACCCCTCCACTTT. It yields the protein CATSQGKATRSSYNSPLHF.